This T cell receptor beta chain was identified in a study of cytomegalovirus exposure and HLA in healthy donors. Whole-study context: A data release that came early held some 84 million unique TCRs from HLA-typed donors. Study outcomes and limitations: In a later analysis, CMV-associated beta chains were mostly HLA-associated, it appeared. Trimming of TCR beta V- and J-genes showed a link, identified in a later analysis, to a missense DCLRE1C variant.

As to this clone: What it binds is unknown.

Trimming pared 7 bases from V and 2 bases from J, leaving 20 bases between. This CDR3 is built from 16 residues. CDR1 is MNHNY and CDR2 is SVGAGI in the germline V gene (reference sequence). PCR used 60 Vbeta primers and 13 Jbeta primers. Assay: immunoSEQ multiplex PCR; the TCRdb copy retains only in-frame clones and omits some. The sample includes under 250,000 clones, 65% to 90% of them seen just once. What was sequenced was PBMCs. The sequence derives from a woman aged 45-60 years in good health and CMV-seronegative. The V call is TRBV6-6, the J call TRBJ1-2; weak D call: TRBD1 (6 bases). CDR3 DNA sequence: TGTGCCAGCACCAAAGTGCCGGGACACATCAACTATGGCTACACCTTC. This sequence encodes CASTKVPGHINYGYTF.